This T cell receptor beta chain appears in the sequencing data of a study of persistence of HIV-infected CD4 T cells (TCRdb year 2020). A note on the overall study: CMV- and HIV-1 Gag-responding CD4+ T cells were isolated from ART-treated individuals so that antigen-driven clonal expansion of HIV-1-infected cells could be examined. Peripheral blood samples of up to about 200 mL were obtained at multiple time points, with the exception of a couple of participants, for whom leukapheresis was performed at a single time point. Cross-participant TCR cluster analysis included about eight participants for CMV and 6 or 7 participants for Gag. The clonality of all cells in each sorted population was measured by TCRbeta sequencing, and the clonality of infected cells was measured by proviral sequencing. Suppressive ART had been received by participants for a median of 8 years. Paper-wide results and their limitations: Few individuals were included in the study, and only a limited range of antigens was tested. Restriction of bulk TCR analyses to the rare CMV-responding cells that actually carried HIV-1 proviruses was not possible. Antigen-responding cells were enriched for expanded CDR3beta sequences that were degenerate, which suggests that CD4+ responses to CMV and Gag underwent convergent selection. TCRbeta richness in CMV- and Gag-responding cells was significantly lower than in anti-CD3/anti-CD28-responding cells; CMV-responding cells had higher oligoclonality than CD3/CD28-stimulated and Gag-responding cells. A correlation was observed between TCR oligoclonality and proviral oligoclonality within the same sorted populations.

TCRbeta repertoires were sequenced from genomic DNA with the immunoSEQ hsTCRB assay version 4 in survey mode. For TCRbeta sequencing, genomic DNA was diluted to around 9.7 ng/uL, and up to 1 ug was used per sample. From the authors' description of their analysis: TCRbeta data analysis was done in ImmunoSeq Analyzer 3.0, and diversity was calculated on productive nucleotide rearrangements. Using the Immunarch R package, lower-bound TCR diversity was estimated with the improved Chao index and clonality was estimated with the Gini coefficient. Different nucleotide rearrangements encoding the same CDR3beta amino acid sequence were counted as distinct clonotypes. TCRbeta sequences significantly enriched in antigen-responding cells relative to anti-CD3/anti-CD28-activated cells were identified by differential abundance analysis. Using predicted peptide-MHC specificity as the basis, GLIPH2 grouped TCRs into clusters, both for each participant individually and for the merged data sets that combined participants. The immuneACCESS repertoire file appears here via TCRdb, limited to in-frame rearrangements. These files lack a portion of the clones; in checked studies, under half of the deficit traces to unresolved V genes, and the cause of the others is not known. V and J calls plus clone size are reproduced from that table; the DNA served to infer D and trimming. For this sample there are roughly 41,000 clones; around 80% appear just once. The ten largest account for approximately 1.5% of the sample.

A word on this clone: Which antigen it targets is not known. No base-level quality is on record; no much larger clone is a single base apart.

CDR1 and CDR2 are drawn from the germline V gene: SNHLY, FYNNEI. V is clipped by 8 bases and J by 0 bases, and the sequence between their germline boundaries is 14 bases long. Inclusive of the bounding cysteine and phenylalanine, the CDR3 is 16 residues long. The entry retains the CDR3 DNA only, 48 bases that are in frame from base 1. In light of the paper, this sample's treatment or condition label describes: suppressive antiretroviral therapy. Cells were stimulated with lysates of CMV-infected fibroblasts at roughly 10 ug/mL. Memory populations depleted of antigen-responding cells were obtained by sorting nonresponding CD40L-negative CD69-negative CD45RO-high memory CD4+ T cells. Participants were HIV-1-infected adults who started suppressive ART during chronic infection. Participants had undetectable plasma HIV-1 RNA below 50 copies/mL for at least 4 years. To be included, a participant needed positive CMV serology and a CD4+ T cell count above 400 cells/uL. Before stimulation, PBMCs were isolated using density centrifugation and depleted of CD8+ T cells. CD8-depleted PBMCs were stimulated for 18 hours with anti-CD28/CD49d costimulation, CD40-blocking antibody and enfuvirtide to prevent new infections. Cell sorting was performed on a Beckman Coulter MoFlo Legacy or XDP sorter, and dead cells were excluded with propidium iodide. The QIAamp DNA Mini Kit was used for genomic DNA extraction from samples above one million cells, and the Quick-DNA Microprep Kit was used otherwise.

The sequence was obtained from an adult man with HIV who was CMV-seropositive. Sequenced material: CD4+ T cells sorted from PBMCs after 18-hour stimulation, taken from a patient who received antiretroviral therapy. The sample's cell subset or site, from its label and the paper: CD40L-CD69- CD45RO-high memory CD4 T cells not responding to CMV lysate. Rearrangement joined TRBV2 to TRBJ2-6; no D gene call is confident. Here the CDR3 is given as CASGRRAHSGANVLTF. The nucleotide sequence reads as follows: TGTGCCAGCGGTCGGCGAGCACACTCTGGGGCCAACGTCCTGACTTTC.